This T cell receptor beta chain was recorded in a study of cytomegalovirus exposure and HLA in healthy donors. Study details: Roughly 89 million unique TCR sequences came from HLA-typed donors in an early release.

Researchers ran the PCR with 60 Vbeta and 13 Jbeta primers. The repertoire was sequenced with immunoSEQ multiplex PCR; TCRdb's copy has only in-frame clones and lacks some. This sample has fewer than 200,000 clones, with roughly 80% found just once. This clonotype was sampled from a boy younger than 18 in good health and CMV-seronegative. Specimen: PBMCs.

CDR3 sequence (DNA): TGCGCCAGCAGGACCCCGGGACAGGGAGTAATAAACGCTGAAGCTTTCTTT. Translation: CASRTPGQGVINAEAFF. The rearrangement uses TRBV4-1 and TRBJ1-1; 9 nucleotides line up with TRBD1. The germline gives CDR1 MGHRA, CDR2 YSYEKL. This CDR3 contains 17 residues. Trimming cost V 6 bases and J 6 bases; bases outside gene matches: 17.